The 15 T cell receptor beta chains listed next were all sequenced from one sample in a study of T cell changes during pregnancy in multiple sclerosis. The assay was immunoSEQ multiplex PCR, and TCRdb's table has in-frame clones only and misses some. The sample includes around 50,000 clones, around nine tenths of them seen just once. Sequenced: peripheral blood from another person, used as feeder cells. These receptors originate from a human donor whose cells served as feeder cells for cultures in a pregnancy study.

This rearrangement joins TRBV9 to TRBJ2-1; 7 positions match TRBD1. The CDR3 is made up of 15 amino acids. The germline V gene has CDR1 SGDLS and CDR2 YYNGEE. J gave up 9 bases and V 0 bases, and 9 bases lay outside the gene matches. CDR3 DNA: TGTGCCAGCAGCGTAGTAGGGGGCGCTAACCTTGAGCAGTTCTTC. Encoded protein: CASSVVGGANLEQFF.

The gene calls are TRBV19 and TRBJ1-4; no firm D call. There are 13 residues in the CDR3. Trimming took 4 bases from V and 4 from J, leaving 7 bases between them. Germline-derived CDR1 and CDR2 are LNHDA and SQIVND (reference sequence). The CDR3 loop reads CASSRQINEKLFF. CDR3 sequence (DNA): TGTGCCAGTAGTAGGCAGATTAATGAAAAACTGTTTTTT.

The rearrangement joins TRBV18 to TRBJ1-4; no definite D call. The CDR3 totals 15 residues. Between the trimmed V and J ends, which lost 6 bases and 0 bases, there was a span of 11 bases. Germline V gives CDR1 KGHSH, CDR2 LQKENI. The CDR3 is CASSRDMATNEKLFF. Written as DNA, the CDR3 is TGTGCCAGCTCCCGAGACATGGCAACTAATGAAAAACTGTTTTTT.

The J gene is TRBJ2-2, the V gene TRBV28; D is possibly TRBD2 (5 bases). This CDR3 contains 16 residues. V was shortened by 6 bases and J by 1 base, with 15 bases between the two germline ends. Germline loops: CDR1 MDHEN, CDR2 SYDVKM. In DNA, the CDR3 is TGTGCCAGCAGCCGTAGGAGGATGGGGAACACCGGGGAGCTGTTTTTT. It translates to CASSRRRMGNTGELFF. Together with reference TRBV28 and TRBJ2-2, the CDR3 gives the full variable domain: DVKVTQSSRYLVKRTGEKVFLECVQDMDHENMFWYRQDPGLGLRLIYFSYDVKMKEKGDIPEGYSVSREKKERFSLILESASTNQTSMYLCASSRRRMGNTGELFFGEGSRLTVL.

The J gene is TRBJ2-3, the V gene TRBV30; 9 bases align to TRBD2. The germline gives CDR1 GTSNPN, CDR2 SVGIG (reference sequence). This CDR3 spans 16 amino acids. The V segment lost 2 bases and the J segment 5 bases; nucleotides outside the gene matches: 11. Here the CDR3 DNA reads TGTGCCTGGAGTCGCGGGGGCGCGGGGGGGAGAGATACGCAGTATTTT. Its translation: CAWSRGGAGGRDTQYF.

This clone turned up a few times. CDR3 DNA sequence: TGTGCCAGCGCACAAGGAAGGGGAGTTTCACCCCTCCACTTT. Its translation: CASAQGRGVSPLHF. This sequence joins TRBV6-5 and TRBJ1-6, with a weak D call TRBD1 (5 bases). V shed 8 bases and J shed 9 bases, with 17 bases lying between them. Germline CDR1 and CDR2: MNHEY and SVGAGI. The CDR3 consists of 14 residues.

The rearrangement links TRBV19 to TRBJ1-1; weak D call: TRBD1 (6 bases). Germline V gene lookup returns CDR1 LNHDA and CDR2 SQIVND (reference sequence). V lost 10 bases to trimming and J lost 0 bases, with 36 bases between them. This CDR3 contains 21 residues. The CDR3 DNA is TGTGCCAATACCGGACAAAGAAAGGGGGGGCAGATCGGGTTCATGAACACTGAAGCTTTCTTT. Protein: CANTGQRKGGQIGFMNTEAFF.

The CDR3 region is CASSYGAEQYF. CDR3 coding DNA: TGTGCCAGCAGTTACGGAGCCGAGCAGTACTTC. This rearrangement joins TRBV6-5 to TRBJ2-7; no firm D call. The CDR3 extends over 11 amino acids. Trimming shortened V by 2 bases and J by 6 bases, and 5 bases separated the two germline ends. CDR1 and CDR2 (germline): MNHEY, SVGAGI.

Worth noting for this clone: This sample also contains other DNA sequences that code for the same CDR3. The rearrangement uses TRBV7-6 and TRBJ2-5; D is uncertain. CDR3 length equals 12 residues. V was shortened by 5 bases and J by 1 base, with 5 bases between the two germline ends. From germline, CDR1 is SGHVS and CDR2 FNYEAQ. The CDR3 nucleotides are TGTGCCAGCAGCCCGCGCCAAGAGACCCAGTACTTC. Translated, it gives CASSPRQETQYF.

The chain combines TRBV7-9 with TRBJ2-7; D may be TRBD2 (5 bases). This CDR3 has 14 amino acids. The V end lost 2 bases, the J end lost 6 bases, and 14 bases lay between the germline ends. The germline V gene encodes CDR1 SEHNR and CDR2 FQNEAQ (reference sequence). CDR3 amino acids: CASSLTGSRPEQYF. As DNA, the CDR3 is TGTGCCAGCAGCTTAACGGGGTCACGTCCCGAGCAGTACTTC.

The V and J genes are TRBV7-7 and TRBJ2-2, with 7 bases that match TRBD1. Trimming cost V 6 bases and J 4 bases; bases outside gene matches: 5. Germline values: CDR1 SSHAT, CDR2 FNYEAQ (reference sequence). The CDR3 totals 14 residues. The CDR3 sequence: CASSRTGLTGELFF. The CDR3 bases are TGTGCCAGCAGTCGGACAGGACTCACCGGGGAGCTGTTTTTT. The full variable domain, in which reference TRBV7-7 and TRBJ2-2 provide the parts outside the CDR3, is GAGVSQSPRYKVTKRGQDVTLRCDPISSHATLYWYQQALGQGPEFLTYFNYEAQPDKSGLPSDRFSAERPEGSISTLTIQRTEQRDSAMYRCASSRTGLTGELFFGEGSRLTVL.

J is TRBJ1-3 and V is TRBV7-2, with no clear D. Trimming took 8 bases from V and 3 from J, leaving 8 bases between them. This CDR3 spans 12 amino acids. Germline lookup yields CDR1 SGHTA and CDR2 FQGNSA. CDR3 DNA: TGTGCCAGCCGAGGGAGTGGAAACACCATATATTTT. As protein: CASRGSGNTIYF.

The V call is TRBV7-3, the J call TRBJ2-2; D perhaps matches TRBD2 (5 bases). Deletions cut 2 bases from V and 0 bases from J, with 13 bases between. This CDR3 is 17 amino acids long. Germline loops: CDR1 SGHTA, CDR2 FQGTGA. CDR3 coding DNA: TGTGCCAGCAGCTTAGCCCCCGGGGTGTCGAACACCGGGGAGCTGTTTTTT. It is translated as CASSLAPGVSNTGELFF.

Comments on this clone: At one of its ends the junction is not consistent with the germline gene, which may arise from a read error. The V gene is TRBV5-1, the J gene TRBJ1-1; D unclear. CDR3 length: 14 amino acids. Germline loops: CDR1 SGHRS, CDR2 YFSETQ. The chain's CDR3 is CASSLSSMNTEAFF. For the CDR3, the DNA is TGTGCCAGCAGCTTGTCGAGCATGAACACTGAAGCTTTCTTT.

The CDR3 DNA sequence: TGCAGCGTGCGACAGGAAAGTATCATGAACACTGAAGCTTTCTTT. It codes for CSVRQESIMNTEAFF. The chain combines TRBV29-1 with TRBJ1-1; possibly TRBD1 for D (6 bases). The CDR3 is made up of 15 amino acids. Germline-derived CDR1 and CDR2 are SQVTM and ANQGSEA. The V gene lost 6 bases and the J gene lost 0 bases, with 17 bases spanning the gap.